This TCR beta chain was sequenced in a study of shared clonotypes between healthy human individuals. The CDR3 loop spans 15 amino acids. With V trimmed by 5 bases and J by 3 bases, 10 bases remained unmatched. Germline CDR1 SEHNR, CDR2 FQNEAQ (reference sequence). The study, taken as a whole, reports: Sorted-subset sequencing was shown by rarefaction to be incomplete despite large depth.

In regard to this clone: Antigen unknown.

Libraries were prepared by immunoSEQ multiplex PCR; TCRdb keeps only in-frame clonotypes and omits some of them. The repertoire holds approximately 330,000 clones, with about 73% as singletons. Sequenced sample: memory CD4+ T cells sorted from blood. Subset in this sample: CD45RA-negative fraction. The clonotype comes from a man aged 25 to 45 in good health. The chain joins TRBV7-9 to TRBJ2-7; 7 nucleotides line up with TRBD1. This CDR3 reads CASSPPQGGGYEQYF. In nucleotides, the CDR3 is TGTGCCAGCAGCCCGCCTCAAGGGGGCGGCTACGAGCAGTACTTC.